This T cell receptor (beta chain) appears in the sequencing data of a study of cytomegalovirus exposure and HLA in healthy donors. Across the study: The use of the same platform for the approximately 110 validation repertoires and the 550 to 850 first-cohort repertoires was reported by a later analysis.

Regarding the study as a whole: Three chains tied to CMV proved CMV antigen-specific in vitro. The listing of 150 to 200 TCR beta chains classed them as cytomegalovirus-associated.

This CDR3 is built from 13 residues. V was cut by 10 bases and J by 3 bases, with 13 bases left in between. Germline lookup yields CDR1 ENHRY and CDR2 SYGVKD. A word on this clone: Its antigen is not identified.

TCRdb keeps only in-frame clones here, not all; method: immunoSEQ multiplex PCR. The table has around 69,000 clones, 96% seen once. Source material: PBMCs. The V and J genes are TRBV10-3 and TRBJ1-5; tentatively, D is TRBD1 (5 bases). This clonotype was obtained from a woman aged 18-35 years in good health and CMV-seropositive. The CDR3 region is CATRQKTNQPQHF. The CDR3 nucleotides read TGTGCCACCAGACAGAAAACCAATCAGCCCCAGCATTTT.